The 17 T cell receptor beta chains below come from one sample, sequenced in a study of T cell repertoires in cytomegalovirus infection. Using its own MiXCR run on the reads, TCRdb lists one record per CDR3 protein. The sample includes about a million distinct CDR3 sequences, approximately 30% of them seen just once. These receptors' targets are unknown. This specimen consisted of cultured CD8+ T cells from PBMCs, obtained from culture after CMV antigen stimulation. The origin of the receptors is a human donor in good health (CMV status not recorded). Some clones in this sample may be carry-over from other donors' samples.

The chain is built from TRBV20-1 and TRBJ2-3; 10 bases agree with TRBD2. This CDR3 contains 16 residues. Unmatched junction bases numbered 10, after V lost 5 bases and J lost 2 bases. Germline V gene sequence: CDR1 DFQATT, CDR2 SNEGSKA (reference sequence). This chain's CDR3 is CSAPHLLAGDTDTQYF. The DNA of the CDR3 is TGCAGTGCTCCCCATCTCCTAGCGGGGGACACAGATACGCAGTATTTT.

Concerning this clonotype: Compared with germline, one end of the junction differs, possibly owing to a read error. The chain uses TRBV19 and TRBJ1-4; possible D gene TRBD1, 5 bases. This CDR3 contains 17 residues. Germline-derived CDR1 and CDR2 are LNHDA and SQIVND (reference sequence). Here the CDR3 DNA reads TGTGTCAGTAGTAACCTCGTCGCGGGGCCGCTGGATGAAAAACTGTTTTTT. Its protein product is CVSSNLVAGPLDEKLFF. Full variable domain (rest looked up from reference TRBV19 and TRBJ1-4): DGGITQSPKYLFRKEGQNVTLSCEQNLNHDAMYWYRQDPGQGLRLIYYSQIVNDFQKGDIAEGYSVSREKKESFPLTVTSAQKNPTAFYLCVSSNLVAGPLDEKLFFGSGTQLSVL.

This clonotype was seen repeatedly, ten times or more. The V gene is TRBV7-2, the J gene TRBJ2-5, with 15 bases lining up with TRBD2. V lost 4 bases, J lost 5 bases, and 5 bases stayed unmatched. CDR1 and CDR2 (germline): SGHTA, FQGNSA. The CDR3 extends over 16 amino acids. CDR3 in DNA: TGTGCCAGCAGCTCGCCTGGGACTAGCGGGGGGGAGACCCAGTACTTC. Its translation is CASSSPGTSGGETQYF. Full variable domain (outside the CDR3, taken from reference TRBV7-2 and TRBJ2-5): GAGVSQSPSNKVTEKGKDVELRCDPISGHTALYWYRQSLGQGLEFLIYFQGNSAPDKSGLPSDRFSAERTGGSVSTLTIQRTQQEDSAVYLCASSSPGTSGGETQYFGPGTRLLVL.

In its sample, this clonotype was seen a few times. CDR3 nucleotide sequence: TGTGCTAGTGGTTCCCGGGATGGGGAGTCAACTGAAGCTTTCTTT. Residues: CASGSRDGESTEAFF. The chain uses TRBV12-5 and TRBJ1-1, with D uncertain. CDR1 and CDR2 (germline): LGHNT, FRNRAP. The CDR3 runs 15 residues. The V end was cut by 4 bases, the J end by 5 bases, with 17 bases between.

V is TRBV4-1 and J is TRBJ1-1; 7 nucleotides agree with TRBD1. CDR1 MGHRA and CDR2 YSYEKL come from the germline V gene. J lost 0 bases, V lost 5 bases, and 9 bases had no gene match. The CDR3 runs 16 residues. The CDR3 DNA reads as TGCGCCAGCAGCTCCCAGGGGGGACAGATGAACACTGAAGCTTTCTTT. The encoded protein is CASSSQGGQMNTEAFF.

At least ten counts were recorded for this clonotype. The rearrangement uses TRBV6-2 or TRBV6-3 and TRBJ1-1; D uncertain. V dropped 0 bases and J dropped 6 bases, with 8 bases sitting between them. CDR3 length: 13 residues. Germline V gives CDR1 MNHEY, CDR2 SVGEGT. DNA for the CDR3: TGTGCCAGCAGTTACTCTGCCGGGTCTGAAGCTTTCTTT. Translated, it gives CASSYSAGSEAFF.

This clonotype has at least ten counts. The chain links TRBV7-2 to TRBJ1-2; D might be TRBD1 (5 bases). The CDR3 sequence is 14 residues long. Germline-derived CDR1 and CDR2 are SGHTA and FQGNSA. The ends were cut back, 4 bases at V and 3 bases at J, with 12 bases in the middle. The CDR3 reads CASSSGHIYYGYTF. CDR3 coding DNA: TGTGCCAGCAGCTCAGGGCACATCTACTATGGCTACACCTTC.

The chain couples TRBV7-6 to TRBJ2-1; perhaps TRBD1 as D (5 bases). Trimming shortened V by 7 bases and J by 3 bases, and 19 bases separated the two germline ends. The CDR3 spans 16 residues. CDR1 and CDR2 (germline): SGHVS, FNYEAQ. CDR3 region: CASTDPSREIYNEQFF. CDR3 DNA: TGTGCCAGCACCGACCCAAGCAGGGAAATCTACAATGAGCAGTTCTTC.

The V gene is TRBV5-4, the J gene TRBJ2-5; a possible D gene is TRBD2 (5 bases). The CDR3 covers 15 residues. Germline lookup yields CDR1 SGHNT and CDR2 YYREEE (reference sequence). Trimming took 3 bases from V and 2 from J, leaving 14 bases between them. Here the CDR3 DNA reads TGTGCCAGCAGCTCCTCTGGGAGAGAACAAGAGACCCAGTACTTC. This sequence encodes CASSSSGREQETQYF.

V is TRBV7-9 and J is TRBJ2-3; D gene uncertain. With 4 bases removed from V and 3 bases from J, the gap between germline ends came to 11 bases. The germline CDR1 and CDR2 sequences are SEHNR and FQNEAQ (reference sequence). The CDR3 is 14 amino acids. CDR3 DNA: TGTGCCAGCAGCTCTCCCATCGGGACAGATACGCAGTATTTT. Protein: CASSSPIGTDTQYF.

V and J are TRBV10-2 and TRBJ2-7, with 8 bases that match TRBD1. The CDR3 is made up of 15 amino acids. Germline V gene data show CDR1 as WSHSY and CDR2 as SAAADI. V shed 4 bases and J 7 bases; nucleotides not matched to a gene: 12. The CDR3 loop reads CASSVQDRADREQYF. DNA of the CDR3: TGCGCCAGCAGTGTTCAGGACAGGGCCGATCGGGAGCAGTACTTC.

The sample holds a few counts of this clonotype. The chain carries TRBV24-1 and TRBJ2-1; D is perhaps TRBD1 (5 bases). The CDR3 loop spans 14 amino acids. CDR1 KGHDR and CDR2 SFDVKD come from the germline V gene. V dropped 1 base and J dropped 5 bases, with 8 bases sitting between them. The DNA of the CDR3 is TGTGCCACCAGTGATTTAGACAGAAACAATGAGCAGTTCTTC. It specifies CATSDLDRNNEQFF.

This clonotype was counted once. Sequence at one end of the junction differs from germline and may be a read error. The chain couples TRBV7-6 to TRBJ2-7, with 7 bases identical to TRBD2. The CDR3 extends over 14 amino acids. Germline-derived CDR1 and CDR2 are SGHVS and FNYEAQ. The CDR3 is CASSPQVSGYEEYF. As DNA, the CDR3 is TGTGCCAGCAGCCCCCAAGTTAGCGGGTACGAGGAGTACTTC. The entire variable domain, with the rest obtained from reference TRBV7-6 and TRBJ2-7, is as follows: GAGVSQSPRYKVTKRGQDVALRCDPISGHVSLYWYRQALGQGPEFLTYFNYEAQQDKSGLPNDRFSAERPEGSISTLTIQRTEQRDSAMYRCASSPQVSGYEEYFGPGTRLTVT.

The rearrangement joins TRBV7-9 to TRBJ1-1; D might be TRBD1 (6 bases). CDR3 length: 15 amino acids. Trimming shortened V by 5 bases and J by 1 base, and 14 bases separated the two germline ends. The V gene's germline CDR1 is SEHNR and CDR2 FQNEAQ (reference sequence). The CDR3 loop reads CASSPQTGRNTEAFF. The CDR3 DNA reads as TGTGCCAGCAGCCCCCAGACAGGAAGGAACACTGAAGCTTTCTTT.

This clonotype has more than one count but fewer than ten. The chain couples TRBV10-3 to TRBJ2-7, with 11 positions matching TRBD1. Germline-derived CDR1 and CDR2 are ENHRY and SYGVKD. The CDR3 extends over 16 amino acids. Trimming removed 5 bases from V and 1 base from J; junction bases left unmatched: 7. The CDR3 DNA follows: TGTGCCATCAGTCACCCCGGGACAGGGGGTTCCTACGAGCAGTACTTC. This encodes CAISHPGTGGSYEQYF.

The chain recombines TRBV6-5 with TRBJ2-1; 11 bases map to TRBD1. After removal of 6 bases from V and 4 bases from J, the junction contained 11 bases not matched to a gene. Per germline, CDR1 MNHEY and CDR2 SVGAGI. CDR3 length: 17 amino acids. The CDR3 nucleotides read TGTGCCAGCAGAGTCACTACCGGGACAGGGGGGTACAATGAGCAGTTCTTC. The encoded protein is CASRVTTGTGGYNEQFF.

This clonotype was observed a few times. The V gene is TRBV12-3 or TRBV12-4, the J gene TRBJ1-1; 9 nucleotides agree with TRBD1. This CDR3 is 15 amino acids long. V shed 5 bases, J shed 1 base, and the junction held 5 bases outside the gene matches. In nucleotides, the CDR3 is TGTGCCAGCAGTGTACAGGGGGCCCGGAACACTGAAGCTTTCTTT. Residues: CASSVQGARNTEAFF.